This entry is about one TCR beta chain. Its target is not known. The record originates from a study of post-analysis software for immune sequencing data. Study-wide background: Included courses were relapsing-remitting and secondary progressive multiple sclerosis; progressive-relapsing multiple sclerosis was also included. Study observations and caveats: Comparison with controls showed significantly lower normalized Chao1 diversity in multiple sclerosis patients.

Unique molecular identifiers were present in the TCR beta cDNA libraries. Each batch of 1 to 10 million T cells produced a few hundred thousand cDNA molecules. Via MiXCR, TCRdb re-called the PCR reads, giving one row per CDR3 protein. The profile shows 750,000 to 900,000 distinct CDR3 sequences, approximately 44% of them singletons. This sequence was found in a girl under 18 with multiple sclerosis. Input material: blood.

CDR3 nucleotides: TGCAGCGTCCACGAGAGCAACTATGGCTACACCTTC. Translating gives CSVHESNYGYTF. The genes are TRBV29-1 and TRBJ1-2, with D uncertain. Germline V gene data show CDR1 as SQVTM and CDR2 as ANQGSEA. The CDR3 sequence is 12 residues long. V lost 6 bases and J lost 2, with 10 bases in between.